This T cell receptor beta chain was sequenced for a study of T cell clonality in common variable immunodeficiency. V was clipped by 4 bases and J by 4 bases; unmatched bases: 3. CDR3 size: 13 residues. CDR1 and CDR2 (germline): SGHDT, YYEEEE. The sample holds a few counts of this clone. The read terminates 3 residues before the CDR3 end, so the remaining end is supplied by the germline J gene. TCRdb's copy holds only in-frame clones and misses some; the assay was immunoSEQ multiplex PCR. The sample presents 40,000 to 45,000 clones, none singletons. Sequencing used peripheral blood mononuclear cells. V gene TRBV5-6 combines with J gene TRBJ2-3; 7 positions match TRBD1. The TCR was taken from a person aged 18-70 years in good health. The sequenced part of the CDR3 DNA is TGTGCCAGCAGCGACAGGGAACCAGATACG. Translating gives CASSDREPDT. The entire CDR3 protein is CASSDREPDTQYF.